Below, 23 T cell receptor beta chains from the same sample are listed, as sequenced in a study of blood T cell repertoires in COVID-19. This table comes from immunoSEQ multiplex PCR, and its TCRdb copy is limited to in-frame clones, with some not included. The sample lists around 160,000 clones, approximately 80% occurring once. The sample taken for sequencing was peripheral blood. Every receptor here comes from a human donor with acute or convalescent COVID-19. The donor label of this sample is uncertain.

The rearrangement joins TRBV5-1 to TRBJ1-5; no definite D call. The CDR3 totals 16 residues. Germline CDR1 SGHRS, CDR2 YFSETQ. Trimming left V 3 bases short and J 0 bases short, with 13 bases between. In DNA form, the CDR3 reads TGCGCCAGCAGCTCGCAGTGGCAGGATAGCAATCAGCCCCAGCATTTT. Translated, it gives CASSSQWQDSNQPQHF.

The V and J genes are TRBV18 and TRBJ1-1; D unresolved. The germline V and J ends were trimmed by 1 base and 1 base, with 7 bases remaining between them. This CDR3 has 14 residues. Per the germline V gene, CDR1 is KGHSH and CDR2 is LQKENI. CDR3 region: CASSPRRGNTEAFF. The DNA for the CDR3 is TGTGCCAGCTCACCACGGAGAGGGAACACTGAAGCTTTCTTT. The whole variable domain, remainder taken from reference TRBV18 and TRBJ1-1, is NAGVMQNPRHLVRRRGQEARLRCSPMKGHSHVYWYRQLPEEGLKFMVYLQKENIIDESGMPKERFSAEFPKEGPSILRIQQVVRGDSAAYFCASSPRRGNTEAFFGQGTRLTVV.

In this sample, this clone turned up once. The chain links TRBV19 to TRBJ2-3; 12 bases align to TRBD2. The V gene end was trimmed by 5 bases and the J gene end by 5 bases; junction bases not matched to a gene: 11. The germline V gene has CDR1 LNHDA and CDR2 SQIVND (reference sequence). This CDR3 is built from 17 residues. CDR3 DNA sequence: TGTGCCAGTAGTGTTTCCGGGACTAGCGGGTCTCGAGATACGCAGTATTTT. Protein product: CASSVSGTSGSRDTQYF.

The rearrangement uses TRBV7-9 and TRBJ1-1, with no clear D. V was clipped by 0 bases and J by 1 base, with 6 bases between them. From germline, CDR1 is SEHNR and CDR2 FQNEAQ (reference sequence). The CDR3 loop spans 14 amino acids. CDR3 bases: TGTGCCAGCAGCTTAGCTTCCGGGAACACTGAAGCTTTCTTT. It translates to CASSLASGNTEAFF. Combining the CDR3 with reference TRBV7-9 and TRBJ1-1 gives the whole variable domain DTGVSQNPRHKITKRGQNVTFRCDPISEHNRLYWYRQTLGQGPEFLTYFQNEAQLEKSRLLSDRFSAERPKGSFSTLEIQRTEQGDSAMYLCASSLASGNTEAFFGQGTRLTVV.

V and J are TRBV5-6 and TRBJ1-2; D is perhaps TRBD1 (6 bases). The CDR3 covers 14 residues. With 4 bases removed from V and 8 bases from J, the gap between germline ends came to 18 bases. Germline lookup yields CDR1 SGHDT and CDR2 YYEEEE. The CDR3: CASSLPGDNFGYTF. CDR3 sequence (DNA): TGTGCCAGCAGCCTGCCCGGGGACAATTTCGGCTACACCTTC. The variable domain in full, completed from reference TRBV5-6 and TRBJ1-2, reads DAGVTQSPTHLIKTRGQQVTLRCSPKSGHDTVSWYQQALGQGPQFIFQYYEEEERQRGNFPDRFSGHQFPNYSSELNVNALLLGDSALYLCASSLPGDNFGYTFGSGTRLTVV.

Here the CDR3 reads CASSQAPGGGYGYTF. CDR3 sequence (DNA): TGTGCCAGCAGCCAAGCCCCCGGGGGTGGCTATGGCTACACCTTC. The V call is TRBV3-1 (or the pseudogene TRBV3-2), the J call TRBJ1-2, with D tentatively TRBD1 (5 bases). V lost 1 base and J 4 bases, leaving 13 bases between the germline ends. Germline V lookup: CDR1 LGHDT, CDR2 YNNKEL (reference sequence). The CDR3 consists of 15 residues.

The chain joins TRBV6-5 to TRBJ1-5; 8 nucleotides align to TRBD1. The V gene's germline CDR1 is MNHEY and CDR2 SVGAGI. V gave up 5 bases and J gave up 4 bases; unmatched junction bases: 4. CDR3 size: 14 residues. The CDR3 region is CASSQQGGNQPQHF. DNA for the CDR3: TGTGCCAGCAGTCAACAGGGGGGAAATCAGCCCCAGCATTTT.

As DNA, the CDR3 is TGTGCCAGCTCCTTGGGGAGGAACACAGATACGCAGTATTTT. It codes for CASSLGRNTDTQYF. The rearrangement uses TRBV27 and TRBJ2-3, with D tentatively TRBD2 (6 bases). The germline gives CDR1 MNHEY, CDR2 SMNVEV (reference sequence). The V gene lost 8 bases and the J gene lost 2 bases, with 14 bases spanning the gap. The CDR3 extends over 14 amino acids.

The rearrangement uses TRBV5-4 and TRBJ2-3; TRBD1 agrees at 8 bases. The V gene's germline CDR1 is SGHNT and CDR2 YYREEE (reference sequence). With V trimmed by 4 bases and J by 10 bases, 8 bases remained unmatched. The CDR3 has 13 residues. CDR3 coding DNA: TGTGCCAGCAGCGGCACGGGACAGGTGGCGCAGTATTTT. This codes for CASSGTGQVAQYF.

The chain has TRBV30 and TRBJ1-3; maybe TRBD1 (5 bases). The germline gives CDR1 GTSNPN, CDR2 SVGIG (reference sequence). The length of the CDR3 is 13 residues. Trimming removed 0 bases from V and 4 bases from J, with 7 bases in between. This CDR3 is CAWSVRGGNTIYF. The CDR3 coding sequence is TGTGCCTGGAGTGTACGGGGGGGAAACACCATATATTTT.

This chain uses TRBV12-3 or TRBV12-4 with TRBJ1-2; a weak D match, TRBD1 (6 bases). Trimming removed 3 bases at V and 12 bases at J, with 17 bases between. The CDR3 contains 13 residues. CDR3 bases: TGTGCCAGCAGTTTGACCGGGACAACATTGGACACCTTC. This sequence encodes CASSLTGTTLDTF.

The gene calls are TRBV7-6 and TRBJ2-7; a weak D match, TRBD2 (6 bases). This CDR3 comprises 15 residues. Trimming cost V 5 bases and J 3 bases, with 17 bases left between them. Germline CDR1 and CDR2: SGHVS and FNYEAQ. The CDR3 protein is CASSRLAGPNYEQYV. CDR3 nucleotides: TGTGCCAGCAGCCGGTTGGCGGGGCCTAACTACGAGCAGTACGTC.

The chain recombines TRBV6-6 with TRBJ2-7; D gene uncertain. The germline V gene encodes CDR1 MNHNY and CDR2 SVGAGI (reference sequence). There are 12 residues in the CDR3. The V end was cut by 0 bases, the J end by 7 bases, with 7 bases between. The CDR3 nucleotides read TGTGCCAGCAGTTACTCGAGGCGGGAGCAGTACGTC. As protein: CASSYSRREQYV.

The chain employs TRBV9 and TRBJ2-1; TRBD2 matches at 13 bases. The junction had 9 bases not matched to a gene; V was cut back by 4 bases and J by 8 bases. The CDR3 is 16 amino acids. Germline assignment: CDR1 SGDLS and CDR2 YYNGEE. The CDR3 reads CASSPTGLAGADEQFF. In DNA, the CDR3 is TGTGCCAGCAGCCCAACTGGACTAGCGGGGGCGGATGAGCAGTTCTTC. Full variable domain (missing parts from reference TRBV9 and TRBJ2-1): DSGVTQTPKHLITATGQRVTLRCSPRSGDLSVYWYQQSLDQGLQFLIQYYNGEERAKGNILERFSAQQFPDLHSELNLSSLELGDSALYFCASSPTGLAGADEQFFGPGTRLTVL.

The gene calls are TRBV5-8 and TRBJ2-1; 12 bases line up with TRBD2. V dropped 4 bases and J dropped 0; count of bases not matched to a gene: 5. Germline lookup yields CDR1 SGHTS and CDR2 YDEGEE. This CDR3 is 17 amino acids long. The CDR3 nucleotides read TGTGCCAGCAGCCGGACTAGCGGGGTTAGCTCCTACAATGAGCAGTTCTTC. This gives the protein CASSRTSGVSSYNEQFF.

This sequence joins TRBV9 and TRBJ2-4; weak D call: TRBD2 (6 bases). The CDR3 covers 14 residues. Trimming left V 0 bases short and J 7 bases short, with 11 bases between. Germline CDR1 reads SGDLS; CDR2 reads YYNGEE. CDR3 coding DNA: TGTGCCAGCAGCGTAGGCGGGGCAGGGAACATTCAGTACTTC. It is translated as CASSVGGAGNIQYF. The variable domain in full, completed from reference TRBV9 and TRBJ2-4, reads DSGVTQTPKHLITATGQRVTLRCSPRSGDLSVYWYQQSLDQGLQFLIQYYNGEERAKGNILERFSAQQFPDLHSELNLSSLELGDSALYFCASSVGGAGNIQYFGAGTRLSVL.

The V and J genes are TRBV3-1 (or the pseudogene TRBV3-2) and TRBJ2-3; TRBD2 agrees at 15 bases. Trimming took 4 bases from V and 0 from J; bases not matched to a gene: 5. In germline, CDR1 is LGHDT, CDR2 YNNKEL (reference sequence). The CDR3 totals 18 residues. The CDR3 nucleotides are TGTGCCAGCAGCCTCGGACTAGCGGGGGGGCGTAGCACAGATACGCAGTATTTT. Its protein product is CASSLGLAGGRSTDTQYF.

CDR3 sequence: CASSLDRPVNNQPQHF. In nucleotides, the CDR3 is TGTGCCAGCTCACTCGACAGGCCCGTCAACAATCAGCCCCAGCATTTT. This sequence joins TRBV18 and TRBJ1-5; D perhaps matches TRBD1 (6 bases). There are 16 residues in the CDR3. Per the germline V gene, CDR1 is KGHSH and CDR2 is LQKENI. Deletions cut 4 bases from V and 3 bases from J, with 16 bases between.

The chain uses TRBV7-2 and TRBJ1-2, with no clear D. The germline V gene has CDR1 SGHTA and CDR2 FQGNSA. The CDR3 sequence is 10 residues long. The V end lost 9 bases, the J end lost 5 bases, and 7 bases lay between the germline ends. The DNA of the CDR3 is TGTGCCAGTTATTATTATGGCTACACCTTC. This gives the protein CASYYYGYTF.

This chain links TRBV5-1 with TRBJ2-5; 9 nucleotides line up with TRBD2. With V trimmed by 0 bases and J by 5 bases, 8 bases remained unmatched. This CDR3 has 16 amino acids. Germline lookup yields CDR1 SGHRS and CDR2 YFSETQ. The chain's CDR3 is CASSLGPAGGQETQYF. DNA for the CDR3: TGCGCCAGCAGCTTGGGTCCAGCGGGGGGCCAGGAGACCCAGTACTTC.

The chain employs TRBV16 and TRBJ2-1; tentatively, D is TRBD2 (6 bases). Germline CDR1 KGHSY, CDR2 FQNENV. The CDR3 covers 13 residues. The V end lost 0 bases, the J end lost 9 bases, and 9 bases lay between the germline ends. For the CDR3, the DNA is TGTGCCAGCAGCCAATCGCGGGAAAGTGAGCAGTTCTTC. Protein: CASSQSRESEQFF.

This chain links TRBV4-1 with TRBJ2-3; 8 bases are a match to TRBD1. V gave up 6 bases and J gave up 3 bases; unmatched junction bases: 8. Germline CDR1 reads MGHRA; CDR2 reads YSYEKL. The CDR3 covers 15 residues. The CDR3 nucleotides read TGCGCCAGCAGGCGCGGGACAGGCGGGACAGATACGCAGTATTTT. This gives the protein CASRRGTGGTDTQYF.

This chain uses TRBV7-9 with TRBJ1-2; D remains ambiguous. The CDR3 has 13 residues. Germline CDR1 reads SEHNR; CDR2 reads FQNEAQ (reference sequence). V lost 3 bases, J lost 4 bases, and 9 bases lay in between. The CDR3 reads CASSFEVGYGYTF. In nucleotides, the CDR3 is TGTGCCAGCAGCTTCGAGGTCGGCTATGGCTACACCTTC.